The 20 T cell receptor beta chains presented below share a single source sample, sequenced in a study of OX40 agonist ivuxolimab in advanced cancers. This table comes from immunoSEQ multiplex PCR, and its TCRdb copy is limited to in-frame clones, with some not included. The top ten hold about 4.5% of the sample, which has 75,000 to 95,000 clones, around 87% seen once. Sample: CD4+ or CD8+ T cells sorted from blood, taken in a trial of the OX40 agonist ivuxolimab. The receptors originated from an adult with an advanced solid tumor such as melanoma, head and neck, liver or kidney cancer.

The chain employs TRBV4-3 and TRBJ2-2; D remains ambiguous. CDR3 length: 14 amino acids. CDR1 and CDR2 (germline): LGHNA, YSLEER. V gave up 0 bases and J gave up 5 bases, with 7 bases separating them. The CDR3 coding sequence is TGCGCCAGCAGCCAAGATTGGTTTACCGGGGAGCTGTTTTTT. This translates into CASSQDWFTGELFF.

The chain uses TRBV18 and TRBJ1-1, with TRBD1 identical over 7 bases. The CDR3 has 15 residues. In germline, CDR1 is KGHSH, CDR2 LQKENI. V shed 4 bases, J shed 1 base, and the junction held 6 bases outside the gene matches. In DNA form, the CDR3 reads TGTGCCAGCTCACTCCTCGGACAGGCGAACACTGAAGCTTTCTTT. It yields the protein CASSLLGQANTEAFF.

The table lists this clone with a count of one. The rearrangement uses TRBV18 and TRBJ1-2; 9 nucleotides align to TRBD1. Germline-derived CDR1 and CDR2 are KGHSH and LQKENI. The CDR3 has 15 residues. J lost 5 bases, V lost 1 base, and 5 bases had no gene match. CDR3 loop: CASSPLRTGEYGYTF. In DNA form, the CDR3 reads TGTGCCAGCTCACCACTTCGGACAGGGGAGTATGGCTACACCTTC.

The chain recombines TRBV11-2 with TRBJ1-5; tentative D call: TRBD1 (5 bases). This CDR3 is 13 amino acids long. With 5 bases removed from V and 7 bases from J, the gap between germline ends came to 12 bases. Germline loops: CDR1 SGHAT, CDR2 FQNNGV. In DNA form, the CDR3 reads TGTGCCAGCAGCGAGCGGTGGGGCCAGCCCCAGCATTTT. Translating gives CASSERWGQPQHF. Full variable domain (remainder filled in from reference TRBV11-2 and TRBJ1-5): EAGVAQSPRYKIIEKRQSVAFWCNPISGHATLYWYQQILGQGPKLLIQFQNNGVVDDSQLPKDRFSAERLKGVDSTLKIQPAKLEDSAVYLCASSERWGQPQHFGDGTRLSIL.

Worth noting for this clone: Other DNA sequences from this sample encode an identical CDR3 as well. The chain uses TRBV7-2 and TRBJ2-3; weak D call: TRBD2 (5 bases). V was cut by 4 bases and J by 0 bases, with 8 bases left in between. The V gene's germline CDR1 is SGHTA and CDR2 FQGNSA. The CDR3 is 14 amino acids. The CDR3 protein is CASSSGLSTDTQYF. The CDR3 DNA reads TGTGCCAGCAGCTCCGGACTCAGCACAGATACGCAGTATTTT.

The CDR3 is CASSRDSLSDTIYF. As DNA, the CDR3 is TGTGCCAGCAGTCGGGACAGTTTGTCGGACACCATATATTTT. The J gene is TRBJ1-3, the V gene TRBV6-6; 7 positions match TRBD1. Germline CDR1 and CDR2: MNHNY and SVGAGI (reference sequence). The length of the CDR3 is 14 residues. V shed 5 bases and J 8 bases; nucleotides not matched to a gene: 9.

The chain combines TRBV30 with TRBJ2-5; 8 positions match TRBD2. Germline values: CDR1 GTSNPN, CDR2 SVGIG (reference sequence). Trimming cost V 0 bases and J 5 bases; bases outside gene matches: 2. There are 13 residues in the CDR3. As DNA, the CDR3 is TGTGCCTGGAGTGTAGCGGGAGAGGAGACCCAGTACTTC. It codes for CAWSVAGEETQYF.

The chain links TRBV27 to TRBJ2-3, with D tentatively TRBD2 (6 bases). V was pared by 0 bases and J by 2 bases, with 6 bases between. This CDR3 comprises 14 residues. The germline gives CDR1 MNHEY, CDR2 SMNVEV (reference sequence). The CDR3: CASSLSLATDTQYF. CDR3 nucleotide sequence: TGTGCCAGCAGTTTATCACTAGCCACAGATACGCAGTATTTT.

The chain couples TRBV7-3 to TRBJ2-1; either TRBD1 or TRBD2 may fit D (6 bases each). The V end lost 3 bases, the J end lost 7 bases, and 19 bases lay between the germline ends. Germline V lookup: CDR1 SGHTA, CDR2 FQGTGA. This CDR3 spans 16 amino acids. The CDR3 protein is CASSLTSALGGNEQFF. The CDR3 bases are TGTGCCAGCAGCTTGACCAGCGCCTTAGGGGGGAATGAGCAGTTCTTC.

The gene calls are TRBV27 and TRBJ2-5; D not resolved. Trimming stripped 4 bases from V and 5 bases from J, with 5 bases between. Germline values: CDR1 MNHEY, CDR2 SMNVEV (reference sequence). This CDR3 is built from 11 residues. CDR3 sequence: CASSSRETQYF. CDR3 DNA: TGTGCCAGCAGTTCTCGGGAGACCCAGTACTTC.

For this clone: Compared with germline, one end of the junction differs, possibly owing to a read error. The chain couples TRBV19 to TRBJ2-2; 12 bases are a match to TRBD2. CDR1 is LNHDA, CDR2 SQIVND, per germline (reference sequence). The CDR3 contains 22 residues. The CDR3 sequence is CATSLRVASGRAPNQNTGELFF. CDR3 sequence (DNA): TGTGCCACTAGTCTCCGTGTGGCTAGCGGGAGGGCCCCGAACCAGAACACCGGGGAGCTGTTTTTT.

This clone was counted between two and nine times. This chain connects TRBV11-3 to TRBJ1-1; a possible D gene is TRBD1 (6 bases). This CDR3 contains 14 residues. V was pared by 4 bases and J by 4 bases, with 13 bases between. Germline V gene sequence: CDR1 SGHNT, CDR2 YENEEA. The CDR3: CASSSGGTATEAFF. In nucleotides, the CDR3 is TGTGCCAGCAGCTCCGGGGGCACGGCCACTGAAGCTTTCTTT.

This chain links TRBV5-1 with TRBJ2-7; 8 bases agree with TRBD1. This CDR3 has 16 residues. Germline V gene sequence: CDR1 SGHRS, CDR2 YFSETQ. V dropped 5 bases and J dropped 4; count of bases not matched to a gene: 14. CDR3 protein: CASSFSSGTGEYEQYF. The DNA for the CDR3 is TGCGCCAGCAGTTTCTCCTCTGGGACAGGCGAATACGAGCAGTACTTC. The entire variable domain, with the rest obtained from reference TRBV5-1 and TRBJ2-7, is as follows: KAGVTQTPRYLIKTRGQQVTLSCSPISGHRSVSWYQQTPGQGLQFLFEYFSETQRNKGNFPGRFSGRQFSNSRSEMNVSTLELGDSALYLCASSFSSGTGEYEQYFGPGTRLTVT.

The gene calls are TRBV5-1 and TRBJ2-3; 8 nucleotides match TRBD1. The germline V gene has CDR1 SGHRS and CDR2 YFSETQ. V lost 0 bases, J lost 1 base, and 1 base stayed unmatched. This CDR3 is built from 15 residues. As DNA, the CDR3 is TGCGCCAGCAGCTTGGAGGACAGGGGCACAGATACGCAGTATTTT. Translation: CASSLEDRGTDTQYF.

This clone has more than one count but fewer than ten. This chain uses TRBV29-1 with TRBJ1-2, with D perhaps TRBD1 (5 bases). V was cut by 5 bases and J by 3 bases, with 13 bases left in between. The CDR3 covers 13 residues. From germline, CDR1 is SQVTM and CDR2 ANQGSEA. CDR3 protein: CSVTGDGHYGYTF. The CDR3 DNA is TGCAGCGTTACGGGGGACGGTCACTATGGCTACACCTTC.

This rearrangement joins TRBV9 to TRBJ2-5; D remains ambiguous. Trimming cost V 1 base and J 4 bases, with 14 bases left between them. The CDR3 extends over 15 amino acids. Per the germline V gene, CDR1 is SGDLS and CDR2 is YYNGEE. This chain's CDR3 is CASSVSWQLGETQYF. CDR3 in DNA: TGTGCCAGCAGCGTATCTTGGCAGTTAGGAGAGACCCAGTACTTC. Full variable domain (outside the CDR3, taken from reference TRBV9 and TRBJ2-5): DSGVTQTPKHLITATGQRVTLRCSPRSGDLSVYWYQQSLDQGLQFLIQYYNGEERAKGNILERFSAQQFPDLHSELNLSSLELGDSALYFCASSVSWQLGETQYFGPGTRLLVL.

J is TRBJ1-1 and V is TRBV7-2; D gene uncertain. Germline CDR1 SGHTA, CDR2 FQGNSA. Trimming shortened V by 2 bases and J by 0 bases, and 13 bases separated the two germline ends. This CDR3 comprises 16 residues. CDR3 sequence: CASSLRLIGVNTEAFF. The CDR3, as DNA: TGTGCCAGCAGCTTACGGTTGATTGGAGTGAACACTGAAGCTTTCTTT.

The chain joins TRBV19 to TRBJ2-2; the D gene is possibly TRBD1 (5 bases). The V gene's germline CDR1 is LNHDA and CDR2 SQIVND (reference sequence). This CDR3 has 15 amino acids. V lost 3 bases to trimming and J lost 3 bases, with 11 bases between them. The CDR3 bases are TGTGCCAGTAGTATCAGGGCAGAATACACCGGGGAGCTGTTTTTT. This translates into CASSIRAEYTGELFF.

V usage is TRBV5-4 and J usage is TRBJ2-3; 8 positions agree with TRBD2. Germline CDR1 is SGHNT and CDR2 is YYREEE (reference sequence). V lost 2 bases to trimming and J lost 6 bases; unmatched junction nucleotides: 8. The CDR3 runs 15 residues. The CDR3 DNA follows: TGTGCCAGCAGCTTAAAAGCGGGAGTGCCGGATACGCAGTATTTT. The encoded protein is CASSLKAGVPDTQYF.

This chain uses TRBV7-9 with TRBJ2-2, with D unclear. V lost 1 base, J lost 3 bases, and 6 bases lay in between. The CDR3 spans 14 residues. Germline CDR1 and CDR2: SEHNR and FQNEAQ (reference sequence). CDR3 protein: CASSLEQYTGELFF. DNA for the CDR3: TGTGCCAGCAGCTTAGAACAGTACACCGGGGAGCTGTTTTTT. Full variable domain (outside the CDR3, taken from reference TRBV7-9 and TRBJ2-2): DTGVSQNPRHKITKRGQNVTFRCDPISEHNRLYWYRQTLGQGPEFLTYFQNEAQLEKSRLLSDRFSAERPKGSFSTLEIQRTEQGDSAMYLCASSLEQYTGELFFGEGSRLTVL.